These 14 T cell receptor beta chains share one sample of origin, sequenced in a study of blood T cell repertoires in COVID-19. Clones were sequenced by immunoSEQ multiplex PCR, and TCRdb holds only the in-frame ones, with some missing. The table includes about 480,000 clones, roughly 90% detected once. Sequencing was performed on PBMCs or T cells enriched from blood (not recorded which). The source is a middle-aged woman who had recovered from COVID-19.

This clone has just one count. This chain links TRBV5-1 with TRBJ2-2, with a weak D call TRBD1 (7 bases). V lost 0 bases and J 0 bases, leaving 9 bases between the germline ends. The CDR3 runs to 16 residues. In germline, CDR1 is SGHRS, CDR2 YFSETQ. The CDR3 is CASSLARGANTGELFF. CDR3 nucleotide sequence: TGCGCCAGCAGCTTGGCCAGGGGGGCGAACACCGGGGAGCTGTTTTTT.

This chain connects TRBV9 to TRBJ2-2; D ambiguous. Germline V gene sequence: CDR1 SGDLS, CDR2 YYNGEE. V was trimmed by 4 bases and J by 3 bases, leaving 16 bases between them. There are 16 residues in the CDR3. DNA of the CDR3: TGTGCCAGCAGCCCCCAGTGGAGCGAATACACCGGGGAGCTGTTTTTT. It yields the protein CASSPQWSEYTGELFF.

The CDR3 loop is CASSFAVTEAFF. The CDR3, as DNA: TGTGCCAGCAGTTTTGCGGTTACTGAAGCTTTCTTT. The chain employs TRBV12-3 or TRBV12-4 and TRBJ1-1; D call uncertain. The CDR3 is made up of 12 amino acids. V was cut by 3 bases and J by 5 bases, with 7 bases left in between.

The chain employs TRBV30 and TRBJ2-7; D call uncertain. V was pared by 1 base and J by 5 bases, with 3 bases between. CDR1 is GTSNPN and CDR2 is SVGIG in the germline V gene (reference sequence). This CDR3 spans 10 amino acids. The CDR3 region has the DNA TGTGCCTGGAGTGATAACGAGCAGTACTTC. It codes for CAWSDNEQYF.

This clone was found once. The chain carries TRBV2 and TRBJ2-1; 9 nucleotides match TRBD2. With 7 bases clipped from V and 9 bases from J, the junction kept 7 bases outside the gene matches. Germline values: CDR1 SNHLY, CDR2 FYNNEI. This CDR3 region has 13 residues. The CDR3 region is CASIRLAGFEQFF. CDR3 DNA: TGTGCCAGCATAAGGCTAGCGGGATTTGAGCAGTTCTTC.

The CDR3 here is CASSLEAGSYNEQFF. The CDR3 nucleotides are TGTGCCAGCAGCTTAGAAGCGGGATCCTACAATGAGCAGTTCTTC. The rearrangement links TRBV11-3 to TRBJ2-1, with 7 nucleotides matching TRBD2. There are 15 residues in the CDR3. Germline assignment: CDR1 SGHNT and CDR2 YENEEA. V was pared by 0 bases and J by 1 base, with 0 bases of the junction left unmatched.

The genes are TRBV6-5 and TRBJ1-5; no clear D gene. V gave up 5 bases and J gave up 3 bases, with 8 bases separating them. Germline V gene sequence: CDR1 MNHEY, CDR2 SVGAGI. The CDR3 extends over 13 amino acids. The CDR3 DNA reads as TGTGCCAGCAGTCCAGTTGTCAATCAGCCCCAGCATTTT. It specifies CASSPVVNQPQHF.

The chain is built from TRBV20-1 and TRBJ1-5; 10 nucleotides line up with TRBD1. Germline-derived CDR1 and CDR2 are DFQATT and SNEGSKA (reference sequence). This CDR3 is 16 amino acids long. The ends lost 3 bases at V and 7 bases at J; junction bases unmatched: 12. CDR3 nucleotides: TGCAGTGCTAGTTCCGGGACAGGGGCCACCAGGCAGCCCCAGCATTTT. Translated: CSASSGTGATRQPQHF.

This chain links TRBV6-2 or TRBV6-3 with TRBJ2-3; perhaps TRBD1 as D (6 bases). The CDR3 is 14 amino acids. Germline V CDR1 and CDR2: MNHEY, SVGEGT. Trimming cost V 0 bases and J 5 bases, with 9 bases left between them. The CDR3: CASSYSKGVDTQYF. CDR3 nucleotide sequence: TGTGCCAGCAGTTACTCGAAGGGGGTAGATACGCAGTATTTT.

The V gene is TRBV10-3, the J gene TRBJ2-4, with D possibly matching TRBD1 (6 bases). The CDR3 is 14 amino acids. With 1 base removed from V and 7 bases from J, the gap between germline ends came to 11 bases. Germline CDR1 ENHRY, CDR2 SYGVKD. The CDR3 nucleotides are TGTGCCATCAGTGAGTTACAGGGTACGAACATTCAGTACTTC. Its protein is CAISELQGTNIQYF.

The V gene is TRBV7-8, the J gene TRBJ2-1; weak D call: TRBD2 (6 bases). Germline-derived CDR1 and CDR2 are SGHVS and FQNEAQ. V lost 5 bases to trimming and J lost 7 bases, with 18 bases between them. This CDR3 contains 15 residues. CDR3 amino acids: CASSPLVGSVNEQFF. CDR3 in DNA: TGTGCCAGCAGCCCCCTGGTCGGGAGTGTGAATGAGCAGTTCTTC. Complete variable domain (other parts from reference TRBV7-8 and TRBJ2-1): GAGVSQSPRYKVAKRGQDVALRCDPISGHVSLFWYQQALGQGPEFLTYFQNEAQLDKSGLPSDRFFAERPEGSVSTLKIQRTQQEDSAVYLCASSPLVGSVNEQFFGPGTRLTVL.

The J gene is TRBJ2-4, the V gene TRBV30; 7 nucleotides match TRBD2. The CDR3 is made up of 15 amino acids. With 0 bases clipped from V and 6 bases from J, the junction kept 8 bases outside the gene matches. Germline CDR1 reads GTSNPN; CDR2 reads SVGIG (reference sequence). CDR3 DNA sequence: TGTGCCTGGAGTGTAGGGTCGGGAGGTGTAAACATTCAGTACTTC. It translates to CAWSVGSGGVNIQYF.

The V and J genes are TRBV19 and TRBJ1-2, with D maybe TRBD1 (6 bases). The CDR3 is 15 amino acids. Germline-derived CDR1 and CDR2 are LNHDA and SQIVND (reference sequence). V was clipped by 7 bases and J by 7 bases, with 22 bases between them. CDR3 amino acids: CASISDPRGGGGYTF. DNA for the CDR3: TGTGCCAGTATTTCTGACCCAAGGGGAGGGGGTGGCTACACCTTC.

This sequence joins TRBV29-1 and TRBJ2-3, with D possibly being TRBD1 (6 bases). CDR1 and CDR2 from the germline V gene are SQVTM and ANQGSEA. The CDR3 sequence is 13 residues long. V lost 6 bases and J 7 bases, leaving 17 bases between the germline ends. CDR3 DNA sequence: TGCAGCGTCGTTCCGACAGGCTCACATACGCAGTATTTT. Encoded protein: CSVVPTGSHTQYF.